One T cell receptor (beta chain) is described in this entry. Its cognate antigen is unknown. This entry comes from a study of cytomegalovirus exposure and HLA in healthy donors. Trimming removed 4 bases from V and 2 bases from J, with 10 bases in between. Germline V gene data show CDR1 as SGHRS and CDR2 as YFSETQ. The CDR3 consists of 14 residues. Study outcomes and limitations: There were a few CMV-associated chains whose specificity for CMV antigens was confirmed in vitro. Researchers catalogued about 160 TCR beta chains as cytomegalovirus-associated.

Method: immunoSEQ multiplex PCR; TCRdb's copy keeps in-frame clones and lacks some. The table records roughly 120,000 clones, approximately 86% of them present only once. This receptor was taken from a man between 18 and 35 years old in good health and CMV-seropositive. The chain combines TRBV5-1 with TRBJ1-5; no definite D call. What was sequenced was PBMCs. CDR3 in DNA: TGCGCCAGCAGCGAGGGTGACGGCAATCAGCCCCAGCATTTT. Its translation is CASSEGDGNQPQHF.